The clone carrying this T cell receptor beta chain was recorded a few times. This specimen comes from a study of blood T cell repertoires in COVID-19. The overall study: The United States, Italy and Spain were the sources of the acute and convalescent COVID-19 samples.

Individuals aged about 18 to 89 years were recruited from about two dozen US areas. Per the original methods: Nucleated cell number was recorded as an estimate derived from reference gene primer amplification. TCRdb keeps only in-frame clones here, not all; method: immunoSEQ multiplex PCR. V, J and clone size are those of that table, while D and trimming were read from the DNA. In the table there are a few hundred thousand clones, 80% to 90% of which are singletons. The V gene end was trimmed by 0 bases and the J gene end by 14 bases; junction bases not matched to a gene: 7. CDR1 is MNHNS and CDR2 is SASEGT in the germline V gene. The CDR3 totals 14 residues.

Sequenced input: PBMCs or T cells enriched from blood (not recorded which). The receptor was derived from a woman aged 18-35 years who had recovered from COVID-19. The chain joins TRBV6-1 to TRBJ1-6; 7 positions match TRBD1. The CDR3 coding sequence is TGTGCCAGCAGTGAAGCGGAGGAGGGGGCAGCCCTCCACTTT. Encoded protein: CASSEAEEGAALHF.